This record concerns one T cell receptor (beta chain) sequence. As to treatment: 15 to 20 received Ad26.COV2.S at low or high dose, single or two shots; about 5 received placebo; per-sample allocation not given. Sampling took place 63 days after the first vaccine or placebo injection. An 18-55-year-old adult in Boston served as donor. This record comes from a study of Ad26.COV2.S vaccination and SARS-CoV-2 variants. Overall study context: Participant was drawn from the COV1001 Ad26.COV2.S trial arm. The authors gave Ad26.COV2.S intramuscularly, either once or twice 56 days apart.

The protocol was immunoSEQ multiplex PCR, while the TCRdb copy is restricted to in-frame clones and leaves out a portion. The sample shows some 500,000 clones, nearly 90% of them seen only once. Trimming removed 3 bases at V and 3 bases at J, with 9 bases between. Germline V lookup: CDR1 SQVTM, CDR2 ANQGSEA. The CDR3 loop spans 13 amino acids. The rearrangement links TRBV29-1 to TRBJ1-3; D unclear. The sample in question was peripheral blood, obtained in a trial of Ad26.COV2.S vaccine versus placebo. This sequence was found in a person between 18 and 59 years old who received the Ad26.COV2.S COVID-19 vaccine or a placebo. CDR3: CSVETFIGNTIYF. In DNA form, the CDR3 reads TGCAGCGTTGAGACCTTCATTGGAAACACCATATATTTT.